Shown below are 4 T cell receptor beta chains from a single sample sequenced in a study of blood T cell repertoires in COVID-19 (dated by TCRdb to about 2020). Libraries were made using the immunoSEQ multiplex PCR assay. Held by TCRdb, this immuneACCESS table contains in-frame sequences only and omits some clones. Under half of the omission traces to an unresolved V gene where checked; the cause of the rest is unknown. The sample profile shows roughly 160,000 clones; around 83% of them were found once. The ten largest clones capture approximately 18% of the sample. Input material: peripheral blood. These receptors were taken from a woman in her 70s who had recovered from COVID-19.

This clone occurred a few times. In DNA form, the CDR3 reads TGTGCCAGCAGCCCCCAGCGGGAGACCTACAATGAGCAGTTCTTC. Translating it yields CASSPQRETYNEQFF. The chain couples TRBV7-9 to TRBJ2-1; the match to TRBD2 covers 8 bases. With V trimmed by 5 bases and J by 2 bases, 5 bases remained unmatched. Germline V gene sequence: CDR1 SEHNR, CDR2 FQNEAQ (reference sequence). The length of the CDR3 is 15 residues.

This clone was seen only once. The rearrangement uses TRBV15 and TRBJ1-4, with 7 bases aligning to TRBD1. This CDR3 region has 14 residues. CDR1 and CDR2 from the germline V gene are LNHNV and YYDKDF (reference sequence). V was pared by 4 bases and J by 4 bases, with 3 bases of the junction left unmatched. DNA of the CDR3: TGTGCCACCAGCAACCGGGACAGTAATGAAAAACTGTTTTTT. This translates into CATSNRDSNEKLFF.

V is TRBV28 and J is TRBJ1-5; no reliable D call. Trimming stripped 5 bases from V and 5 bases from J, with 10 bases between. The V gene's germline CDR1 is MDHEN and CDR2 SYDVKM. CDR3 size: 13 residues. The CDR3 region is CASSPTSDQPQHF. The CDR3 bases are TGTGCCAGCAGTCCTACCTCGGATCAGCCCCAGCATTTT. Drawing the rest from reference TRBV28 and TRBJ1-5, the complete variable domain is DVKVTQSSRYLVKRTGEKVFLECVQDMDHENMFWYRQDPGLGLRLIYFSYDVKMKEKGDIPEGYSVSREKKERFSLILESASTNQTSMYLCASSPTSDQPQHFGDGTRLSIL.

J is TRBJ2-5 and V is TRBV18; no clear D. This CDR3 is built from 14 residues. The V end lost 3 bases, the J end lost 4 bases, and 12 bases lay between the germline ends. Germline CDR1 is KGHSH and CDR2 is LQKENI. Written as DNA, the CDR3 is TGTGCCAGCTCACCGAGGCAGTTCGCAGAGACCCAGTACTTC. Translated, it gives CASSPRQFAETQYF.